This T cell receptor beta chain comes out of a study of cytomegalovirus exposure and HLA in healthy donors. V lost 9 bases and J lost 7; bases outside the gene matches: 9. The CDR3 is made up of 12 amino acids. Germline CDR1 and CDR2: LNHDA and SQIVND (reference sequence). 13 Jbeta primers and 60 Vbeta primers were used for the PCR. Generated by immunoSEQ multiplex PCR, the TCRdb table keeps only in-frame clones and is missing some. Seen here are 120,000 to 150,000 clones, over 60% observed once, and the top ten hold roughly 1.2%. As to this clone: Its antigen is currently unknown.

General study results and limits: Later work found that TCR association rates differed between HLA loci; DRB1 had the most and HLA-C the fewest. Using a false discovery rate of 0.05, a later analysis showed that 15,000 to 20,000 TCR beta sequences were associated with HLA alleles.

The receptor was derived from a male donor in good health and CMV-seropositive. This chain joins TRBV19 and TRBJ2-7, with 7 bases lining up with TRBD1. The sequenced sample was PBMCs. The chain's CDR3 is CASSRGLGEQYF. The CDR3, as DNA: TGTGCCAGCTCGAGGGGGCTTGGTGAGCAGTACTTC.